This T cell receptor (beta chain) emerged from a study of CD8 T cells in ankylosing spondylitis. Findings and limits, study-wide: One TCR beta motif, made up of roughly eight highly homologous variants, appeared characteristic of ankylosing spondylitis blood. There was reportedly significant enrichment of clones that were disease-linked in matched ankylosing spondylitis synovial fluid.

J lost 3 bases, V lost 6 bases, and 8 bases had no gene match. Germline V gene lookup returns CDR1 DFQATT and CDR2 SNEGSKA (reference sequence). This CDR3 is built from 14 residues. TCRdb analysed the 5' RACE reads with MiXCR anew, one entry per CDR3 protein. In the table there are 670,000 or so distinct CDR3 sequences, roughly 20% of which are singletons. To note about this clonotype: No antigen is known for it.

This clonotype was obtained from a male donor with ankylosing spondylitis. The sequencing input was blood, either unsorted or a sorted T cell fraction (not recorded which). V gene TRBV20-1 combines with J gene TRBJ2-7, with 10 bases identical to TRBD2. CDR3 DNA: TGCAGTGCCCCTCTGGCTAGCGGGAGCTACGAGCAGTACTTC. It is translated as CSAPLASGSYEQYF.